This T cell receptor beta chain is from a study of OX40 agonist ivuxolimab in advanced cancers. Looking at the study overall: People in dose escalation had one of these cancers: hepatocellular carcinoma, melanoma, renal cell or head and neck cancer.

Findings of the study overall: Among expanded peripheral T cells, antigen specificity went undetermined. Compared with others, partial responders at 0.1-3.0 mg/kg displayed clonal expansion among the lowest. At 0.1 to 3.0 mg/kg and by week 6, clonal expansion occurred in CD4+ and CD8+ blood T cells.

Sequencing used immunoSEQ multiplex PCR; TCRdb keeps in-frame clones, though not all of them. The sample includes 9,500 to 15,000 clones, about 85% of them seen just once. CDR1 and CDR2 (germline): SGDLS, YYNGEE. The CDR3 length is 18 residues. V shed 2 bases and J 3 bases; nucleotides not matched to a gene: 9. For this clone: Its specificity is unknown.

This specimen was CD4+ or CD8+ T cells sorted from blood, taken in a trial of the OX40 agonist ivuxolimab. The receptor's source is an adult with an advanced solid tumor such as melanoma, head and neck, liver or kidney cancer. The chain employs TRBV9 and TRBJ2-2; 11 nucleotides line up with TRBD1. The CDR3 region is CASSVGQGAWGDTGELFF. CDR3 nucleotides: TGTGCCAGCAGCGTCGGACAGGGGGCATGGGGGGACACCGGGGAGCTGTTTTTT.